A single sample is the source of the 8 T cell receptor beta chains below, sequenced in a study of blood T cells in healthy people across ages. The use of a sample-barcoded 5' primer and a J-beta primer mix characterized a second PCR of 7 to 11 cycles. In TCRdb, the 5' RACE reads were re-called with MiXCR into one record per CDR3 protein. The table includes about 1.8 million distinct CDR3 sequences, approximately 50% detected once. Sample: blood. These receptor sequences come from a woman in her thirties or forties in good health.

This CDR3 is CASTRFFTSGGSETQYF. In DNA, the CDR3 is TGTGCCAGCACCCGCTTTTTCACTAGCGGGGGGTCAGAGACCCAGTACTTC. This chain links TRBV28 with TRBJ2-7; 12 nucleotides match TRBD2. The J call may be incorrect, as the DNA end agrees better with TRBJ2-5. Germline lookup yields CDR1 MDHEN and CDR2 SYDVKM. The CDR3 loop spans 17 amino acids.

The V and J genes are TRBV20-1 and TRBJ2-5, with 7 bases matching TRBD1. Germline V gene data show CDR1 as DFQATT and CDR2 as SNEGSKA (reference sequence). J gave up 1 base and V 6 bases, and 5 bases lay outside the gene matches. The CDR3 runs 13 residues. This CDR3 reads CSAYDRAQETQYF. CDR3 DNA: TGCAGTGCCTACGACAGGGCCCAAGAGACCCAGTACTTC.

The chain joins TRBV7-8 to TRBJ2-7; either TRBD1 or TRBD2 may supply D (6 bases each). Germline loops: CDR1 SGHVS, CDR2 FQNEAQ. The CDR3 covers 16 residues. Trimming took 6 bases from V and 3 from J, leaving 21 bases between them. CDR3 nucleotide sequence: TGTGCCAGCAGACCCTATAGGACGGGGGCCTTCTACGAGCAGTACTTC. This gives the protein CASRPYRTGAFYEQYF.

This chain uses TRBV4-2 with TRBJ2-5, with TRBD2 identical over 9 bases. Germline values: CDR1 LGHNA, CDR2 YNFKEQ. V was pared by 0 bases and J by 5 bases, with 10 bases of the junction left unmatched. The CDR3 runs to 17 residues. The CDR3 DNA is TGTGCCAGCAGCCAAGAGCCTAGCGGGGCCTTAGGGGAGACCCAGTACTTC. Amino acid sequence: CASSQEPSGALGETQYF.

This clonotype was counted between two and nine times. J is TRBJ2-1 and V is TRBV5-1, with TRBD1 as a possible D gene (5 bases). Germline V gene lookup returns CDR1 SGHRS and CDR2 YFSETQ. Trimming left V 2 bases short and J 9 bases short, with 9 bases between. This CDR3 has 12 amino acids. The CDR3 region is CASSFNTGEQFF. DNA of the CDR3: TGCGCCAGCAGCTTTAATACAGGTGAGCAGTTCTTC.

This chain connects TRBV20-1 to TRBJ2-1; TRBD1 aligns across 8 bases. The DNA end is more similar to TRBJ2-7, so the J call may be wrong. The CDR3 contains 14 residues. Germline CDR1 reads DFQATT; CDR2 reads SNEGSKA (reference sequence). In DNA, the CDR3 is TGCAGTGCCACGACAGGGGTGCACTACAATGAGCAGTACTTC. Protein product: CSATTGVHYNEQYF.

This chain connects TRBV19 to TRBJ1-5, with unresolved D. Germline V gives CDR1 LNHDA, CDR2 SQIVND (reference sequence). V shed 3 bases and J shed 5 bases, with 11 bases lying between them. CDR3 length: 14 amino acids. CDR3 nucleotide sequence: TGTGCCAGTAGTATCGGAGACACCTATCAGCCCCAGCATTTT. Protein sequence: CASSIGDTYQPQHF.

In DNA, the CDR3 is TGTGCCAGCAGTTGGGGACCTTTAGAGGACTATGGCTACACCTTC. Translated, it gives CASSWGPLEDYGYTF. The rearrangement joins TRBV6-5 to TRBJ1-2; TRBD1 might be the D (5 bases). This CDR3 region has 15 residues. CDR1 MNHEY and CDR2 SVGAGI come from the germline V gene. V was clipped by 4 bases and J by 3 bases, with 15 bases between them.